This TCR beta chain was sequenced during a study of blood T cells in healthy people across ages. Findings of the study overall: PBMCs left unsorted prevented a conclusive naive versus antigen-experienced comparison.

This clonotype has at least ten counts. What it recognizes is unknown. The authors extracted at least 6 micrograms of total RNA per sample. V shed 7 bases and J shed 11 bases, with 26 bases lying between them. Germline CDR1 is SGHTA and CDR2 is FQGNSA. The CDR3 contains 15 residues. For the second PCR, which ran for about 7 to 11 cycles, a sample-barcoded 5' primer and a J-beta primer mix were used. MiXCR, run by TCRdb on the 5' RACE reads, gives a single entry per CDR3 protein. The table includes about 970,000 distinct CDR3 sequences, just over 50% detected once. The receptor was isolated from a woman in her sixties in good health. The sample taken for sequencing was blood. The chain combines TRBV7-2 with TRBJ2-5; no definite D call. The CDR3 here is CASMKQDLSWNEQYF. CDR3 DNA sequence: TGTGCCAGCATGAAGCAAGATTTGAGTTGGAATGAGCAGTACTTC.